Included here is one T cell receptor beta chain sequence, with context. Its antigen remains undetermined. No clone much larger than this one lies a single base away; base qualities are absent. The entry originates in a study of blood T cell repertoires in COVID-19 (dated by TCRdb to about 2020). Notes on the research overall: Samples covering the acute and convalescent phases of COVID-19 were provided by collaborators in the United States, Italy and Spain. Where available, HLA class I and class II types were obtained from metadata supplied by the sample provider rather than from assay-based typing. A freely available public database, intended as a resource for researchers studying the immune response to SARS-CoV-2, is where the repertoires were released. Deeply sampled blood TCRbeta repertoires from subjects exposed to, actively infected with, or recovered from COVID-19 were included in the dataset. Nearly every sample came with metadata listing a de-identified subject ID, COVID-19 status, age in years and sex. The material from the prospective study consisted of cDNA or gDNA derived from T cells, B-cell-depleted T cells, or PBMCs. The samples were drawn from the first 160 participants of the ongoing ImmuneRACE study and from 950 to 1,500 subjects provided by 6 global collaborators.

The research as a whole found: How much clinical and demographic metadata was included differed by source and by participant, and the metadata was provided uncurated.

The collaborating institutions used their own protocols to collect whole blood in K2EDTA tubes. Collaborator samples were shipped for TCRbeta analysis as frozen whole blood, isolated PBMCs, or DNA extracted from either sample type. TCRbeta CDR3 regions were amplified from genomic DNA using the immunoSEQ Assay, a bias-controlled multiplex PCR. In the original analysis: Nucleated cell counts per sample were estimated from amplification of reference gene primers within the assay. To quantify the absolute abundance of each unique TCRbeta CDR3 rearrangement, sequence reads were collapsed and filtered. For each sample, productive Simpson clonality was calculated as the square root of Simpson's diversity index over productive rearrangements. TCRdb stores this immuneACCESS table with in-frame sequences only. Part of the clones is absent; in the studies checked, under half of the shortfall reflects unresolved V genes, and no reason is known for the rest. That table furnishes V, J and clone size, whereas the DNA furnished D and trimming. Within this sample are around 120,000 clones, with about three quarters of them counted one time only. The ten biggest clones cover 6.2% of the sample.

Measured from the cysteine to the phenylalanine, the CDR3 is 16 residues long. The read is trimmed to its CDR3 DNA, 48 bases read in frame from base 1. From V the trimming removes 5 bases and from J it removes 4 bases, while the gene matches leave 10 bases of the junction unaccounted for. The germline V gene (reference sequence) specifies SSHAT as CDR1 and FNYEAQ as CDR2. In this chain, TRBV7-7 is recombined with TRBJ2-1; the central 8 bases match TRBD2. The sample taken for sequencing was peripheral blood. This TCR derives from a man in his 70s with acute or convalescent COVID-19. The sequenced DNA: TGTGCCAGCAGCGCTGCCGGAGCGGGAGCTTACAATGAGCAGTTCTTC. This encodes CASSAAGAGAYNEQFF. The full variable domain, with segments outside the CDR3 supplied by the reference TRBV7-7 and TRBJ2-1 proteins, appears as GAGVSQSPRYKVTKRGQDVTLRCDPISSHATLYWYQQALGQGPEFLTYFNYEAQPDKSGLPSDRFSAERPEGSISTLTIQRTEQRDSAMYRCASSAAGAGAYNEQFFGPGTRLTVL.